A single sample is the source of the 30 T cell receptor beta chains below, sequenced in a study of vaccination and CD4 T cells after COVID-19. Sequencing of the DNA from cultured CD4+ T cells was carried out with the Oncomine TCR Beta short-read assay. A single record per CDR3 protein comes from TCRdb applying MiXCR to the PCR reads. Altogether some 15,000 distinct CDR3 sequences are present, under 45% being singletons, with the ten largest covering approximately 15%. The treatment is: approximately nine-day PBMC culture with coronavirus spike peptide pools or control peptides (ViraFEST assay). These receptors are not linked to any known antigen. The material sequenced was cultured CD4+ T cells from blood. The source is a human donor with COVID-19.

The rearrangement links TRBV15 to TRBJ2-7; D gene ambiguous. The V and J ends lost 0 bases and 4 bases respectively, with 13 bases between them. The V gene's germline CDR1 is LNHNV and CDR2 YYDKDF (reference sequence). This CDR3 comprises 15 residues. This CDR3 is CATSRDYVPKYEQYF. The CDR3 bases are TGTGCCACCAGCAGAGATTACGTCCCTAAATACGAGCAGTACTTC.

The table lists this clonotype with a few counts. J is TRBJ1-1 and V is TRBV7-6, with 7 bases fitting TRBD1. There are 15 residues in the CDR3. V trimming: 2 bases; J trimming: 1 base; junction bases outside the gene matches: 4. From germline, CDR1 is SGHVS and CDR2 FNYEAQ. CDR3 in amino acids: CASSLYGTANTEAFF. The DNA for the CDR3 is TGTGCCAGCAGCTTATATGGGACAGCGAACACTGAAGCTTTCTTT.

This clonotype was counted only a few times. V is TRBV10-3 and J is TRBJ1-1; a weak D match, TRBD1 (5 bases). CDR1 and CDR2 (germline): ENHRY, SYGVKD. V lost 7 bases, J lost 5 bases, and 17 bases lay in between. The CDR3 sequence is 14 residues long. CDR3 in DNA: TGTGCCATCAACAGCGGGCAGGGACGAACTGAAGCTTTCTTT. Translating it yields CAINSGQGRTEAFF.

The chain recombines TRBV5-4 with TRBJ2-3; D may correspond to TRBD1 or TRBD2 (5 bases each). Trimming removed 0 bases from V and 4 bases from J, with 12 bases in between. The germline V gene encodes CDR1 SGHNT and CDR2 YYREEE (reference sequence). The CDR3 runs to 15 residues. The CDR3 DNA reads as TGTGCCAGCAGCTTGGCCCTAGGGACGGCAGATACGCAGTATTTT. Amino acid sequence: CASSLALGTADTQYF.

The chain employs TRBV6-4 and TRBJ2-1; perhaps D is TRBD1 or TRBD2 (5 bases each). V was pared by 4 bases and J by 14 bases, with 15 bases between. CDR3 size: 12 residues. Germline-derived CDR1 and CDR2 are MRHNA and SNTAGT. The DNA for the CDR3 is TGTGCCAGCAGTGGGGCTCCGGGACCGAAGTTCTTC. Translation: CASSGAPGPKFF.

This sequence joins TRBV9 and TRBJ2-5; 9 bases align to TRBD2. Germline lookup yields CDR1 SGDLS and CDR2 YYNGEE. This CDR3 spans 14 amino acids. V lost 2 bases and J lost 5; bases outside the gene matches: 4. CDR3 protein: CASSVAGGPETQYF. The CDR3 DNA reads as TGTGCCAGCAGCGTCGCGGGGGGGCCGGAGACCCAGTACTTC.

This clonotype was counted between two and nine times. V gene TRBV19 combines with J gene TRBJ1-5; D ambiguous. The CDR3 is 18 residues long. Trimming removed 1 base at V and 1 base at J, with 17 bases between. Germline CDR1 is LNHDA and CDR2 is SQIVND (reference sequence). The CDR3, as DNA: TGTGCCAGTAGTATAGTGGGAGTGGGCAAAACCAGCAATCAGCCCCAGCATTTT. This sequence encodes CASSIVGVGKTSNQPQHF.

The chain links TRBV5-4 to TRBJ2-5, with 7 bases matching TRBD1. CDR3 length: 13 residues. CDR1 and CDR2 from the germline V gene are SGHNT and YYREEE (reference sequence). Losses at the gene ends were 2 bases for V and 9 bases for J; bases not matched to a gene: 7. CDR3 DNA: TGTGCCAGCAGCTTCCGGGACAGCCAGGCCCAGTACTTC. It is translated as CASSFRDSQAQYF.

The V and J genes are TRBV15 and TRBJ2-3, with D perhaps assigned TRBD1 or TRBD2 (6 bases each). This CDR3 spans 15 amino acids. The germline V and J ends were trimmed by 0 bases and 2 bases, with 9 bases remaining between them. Per the germline V gene, CDR1 is LNHNV and CDR2 is YYDKDF (reference sequence). The CDR3 nucleotides read TGTGCCACCAGCAGAGAACAGGGACTCACAGATACGCAGTATTTT. Translation gives CATSREQGLTDTQYF.

J is TRBJ2-3 and V is TRBV20-1; 10 positions agree with TRBD2. V trimming: 3 bases; J trimming: 1 base; junction bases outside the gene matches: 10. In germline, CDR1 is DFQATT, CDR2 SNEGSKA (reference sequence). The CDR3 sequence is 17 residues long. CDR3 in amino acids: CSASESGGVRRTDTQYF. The CDR3 coding sequence is TGCAGTGCTAGCGAGAGCGGGGGGGTTCGGCGCACAGATACGCAGTATTTT.

The chain joins TRBV11-3 to TRBJ1-1, with TRBD1 matching over 7 bases. CDR3 length equals 13 residues. The V segment lost 5 bases and the J segment 4 bases; nucleotides outside the gene matches: 4. Germline CDR1 and CDR2: SGHNT and YENEEA. The CDR3 DNA reads TGTGCCAGCAGCGGGACAGATGGCACTGAAGCTTTCTTT. Translating gives CASSGTDGTEAFF.

The chain links TRBV9 to TRBJ2-3; 10 bases align to TRBD2. There are 17 residues in the CDR3. V lost 0 bases and J lost 5; bases outside the gene matches: 9. Germline CDR1 reads SGDLS; CDR2 reads YYNGEE. This CDR3 is CASSVESSGGAVDTQYF. In DNA form, the CDR3 reads TGTGCCAGCAGCGTAGAGTCCAGCGGGGGGGCCGTAGATACGCAGTATTTT.

The chain joins TRBV3-1 to TRBJ2-3; D is unclear. Germline CDR1 LGHDT, CDR2 YNNKEL (reference sequence). The CDR3 is 15 residues long. V lost 3 bases and J 0 bases, leaving 10 bases between the germline ends. CDR3 region: CASSHVTTSTDTQYF. The CDR3 region has the DNA TGTGCCAGCAGCCACGTGACCACTAGCACAGATACGCAGTATTTT.

The J gene is TRBJ1-1, the V gene TRBV7-9; a possible D gene is TRBD1 (5 bases). Germline CDR1 reads SEHNR; CDR2 reads FQNEAQ (reference sequence). The CDR3 spans 11 residues. V was clipped by 7 bases and J by 7 bases, with 10 bases between them. The CDR3 nucleotides are TGTGCCAGCACCCTGGGACTTGAAGCTTTCTTT. Translated: CASTLGLEAFF.

This clonotype came up a few times. The chain carries TRBV20-1 and TRBJ2-1, with 14 bases aligning to TRBD2. V was pared by 6 bases and J by 4 bases, with 8 bases of the junction left unmatched. This CDR3 spans 16 amino acids. The germline V gene has CDR1 DFQATT and CDR2 SNEGSKA (reference sequence). The CDR3 loop is CSALTSGGGGYNEQFF. The DNA for the CDR3 is TGCAGTGCCTTGACTAGCGGGGGGGGTGGTTACAATGAGCAGTTCTTC.

This sequence joins TRBV20-1 and TRBJ1-1, with D uncertain. The CDR3 sequence is 12 residues long. Germline V gives CDR1 DFQATT, CDR2 SNEGSKA (reference sequence). The V gene lost 0 bases and the J gene lost 3 bases, with 5 bases spanning the gap. The chain's CDR3 is CSAREGYTEAFF. DNA of the CDR3: TGCAGTGCTAGAGAGGGGTACACTGAAGCTTTCTTT.

This clonotype was observed a few times. The rearrangement links TRBV19 to TRBJ1-5, with a weak D call TRBD1 (5 bases). Germline CDR1 reads LNHDA; CDR2 reads SQIVND (reference sequence). V lost 4 bases to trimming and J lost 0 bases, with 22 bases between them. The CDR3 is made up of 19 amino acids. For the CDR3, the DNA is TGTGCCAGTAGTAACCAGCGGGGACGTCCAAGATATAGCAATCAGCCCCAGCATTTT. Protein product: CASSNQRGRPRYSNQPQHF.

The chain has TRBV6-4 and TRBJ1-2; D may be TRBD1 (5 bases). V gave up 4 bases and J gave up 4 bases, with 16 bases separating them. CDR1 is MRHNA, CDR2 SNTAGT, per germline. The CDR3 length is 15 residues. The CDR3 spells CASSANPGGAYGYTF. CDR3 DNA sequence: TGTGCCAGCAGTGCGAACCCCGGAGGGGCCTATGGCTACACCTTC.

V is TRBV5-1 and J is TRBJ2-3; 10 nucleotides agree with TRBD2. This CDR3 has 14 residues. Germline assignment: CDR1 SGHRS and CDR2 YFSETQ. Trimming removed 6 bases from V and 4 bases from J; junction bases left unmatched: 5. CDR3 coding DNA: TGCGCCAGCAATCAGCGGGGGGGCCCAGATACGCAGTATTTT. Protein sequence: CASNQRGGPDTQYF.

This clonotype was seen a single time. This rearrangement joins TRBV11-1 to TRBJ2-3; TRBD1 aligns across 9 bases. V shed 6 bases, J shed 6 bases, and the junction held 7 bases outside the gene matches. Germline V gives CDR1 SGHAT, CDR2 FQDESV (reference sequence). This CDR3 spans 14 amino acids. CDR3 in DNA: TGTGCCAGCAGACGACAGGGGGGCGTGGATACGCAGTATTTT. Translation gives CASRRQGGVDTQYF.

In this sample, this clonotype turned up a few times. The J gene is TRBJ1-5, the V gene TRBV6-1; D ambiguous. The germline CDR1 and CDR2 sequences are MNHNS and SASEGT. The CDR3 is 12 residues long. The ends were cut back, 6 bases at V and 7 bases at J, with 10 bases in the middle. CDR3 DNA: TGTGCCAGCAGCCCTCCGGGGCAGCCCCAGCATTTT. Translating gives CASSPPGQPQHF.

The chain uses TRBV5-4 and TRBJ1-2; D remains ambiguous. CDR1 and CDR2 (germline): SGHNT, YYREEE (reference sequence). Trimming removed 2 bases at V and 6 bases at J, with 17 bases between. The CDR3 covers 15 residues. The DNA for the CDR3 is TGTGCCAGCAGCTTCGGTAGCGGGATTCGGGATGGCTACACCTTC. Protein: CASSFGSGIRDGYTF.

This clonotype has a handful of counts. The chain carries TRBV5-1 and TRBJ2-5; D possibly uses TRBD1 or TRBD2 (6 bases each). CDR1 is SGHRS, CDR2 YFSETQ, per germline. This CDR3 region has 14 residues. V lost 0 bases and J 4 bases, leaving 10 bases between the germline ends. CDR3 nucleotides: TGCGCCAGCAGCTTGGAGGGGGGACGAGAGACCCAGTACTTC. This encodes CASSLEGGRETQYF.

The V call is TRBV6-1, the J call TRBJ1-3, with 7 bases aligning to TRBD1. V dropped 8 bases and J dropped 4; count of bases not matched to a gene: 11. This CDR3 has 15 amino acids. Germline CDR1 reads MNHNS; CDR2 reads SASEGT. CDR3 region: CASGREGAGGNTIYF. CDR3 sequence (DNA): TGTGCCAGCGGAAGGGAGGGGGCTGGGGGAAACACCATATATTTT.

This clonotype was seen a handful of times. The chain joins TRBV6-1 to TRBJ2-3; a weak D match, TRBD2 (6 bases). The length of the CDR3 is 15 residues. Between the trimmed V and J ends, which lost 4 bases and 6 bases, there was a span of 17 bases. CDR1 is MNHNS and CDR2 is SASEGT in the germline V gene. The CDR3 nucleotides read TGTGCCAGCAGTGGGGGACTCACGTCACCTGATACGCAGTATTTT. Translating gives CASSGGLTSPDTQYF.

This clonotype has a handful of counts. This sequence joins TRBV10-2 and TRBJ1-3; no clear D. This CDR3 spans 14 amino acids. Germline-derived CDR1 and CDR2 are WSHSY and SAAADI. Trimming removed 2 bases at V and 0 bases at J, with 5 bases between. Here the CDR3 DNA reads TGCGCCAGCAGTGAGGACAACTCTGGAAACACCATATATTTT. Translating it yields CASSEDNSGNTIYF.

Of note for this clonotype: A read error may account for a junction end that differs from germline. In DNA form, the CDR3 reads TGCAGTGCTCTAGACAGGCCTTCGGGTAGCTATCAGCCCCAGCATTTT. It codes for CSALDRPSGSYQPQHF. The rearrangement links TRBV20-1 to TRBJ1-5; a possible D gene is TRBD1 (6 bases). Per the germline V gene, CDR1 is DFQATT and CDR2 is SNEGSKA (reference sequence). This CDR3 comprises 16 residues.

J is TRBJ2-5 and V is TRBV20-1, with D tentatively TRBD2 (7 bases). There are 12 residues in the CDR3. From germline, CDR1 is DFQATT and CDR2 SNEGSKA (reference sequence). The CDR3 DNA sequence: TGCAGGGTCTGGGGGGGCAGAGAGACCCAGTACTTC. Its protein product is CRVWGGRETQYF.

This clonotype was picked up a small number of times. The chain uses TRBV12-3 or TRBV12-4 and TRBJ1-2; perhaps TRBD1 as D (6 bases). The CDR3 is made up of 13 amino acids. V shed 9 bases and J shed 7 bases, with 18 bases lying between them. The CDR3 reads CASRLAAQGGYTF. The CDR3 DNA sequence: TGTGCCAGTAGGTTGGCAGCACAGGGTGGCTACACCTTC.

This clonotype was observed a handful of times. The V call is TRBV10-1, the J call TRBJ2-7; the match to TRBD1 covers 11 bases. J lost 4 bases, V lost 2 bases, and 7 bases had no gene match. Germline V lookup: CDR1 WNHNN, CDR2 SYGVQD (reference sequence). This CDR3 region has 16 residues. CDR3: CASSEGQGAVGYEQYF. Here the CDR3 DNA reads TGCGCCAGCAGTGAGGGACAGGGGGCAGTCGGGTACGAGCAGTACTTC.